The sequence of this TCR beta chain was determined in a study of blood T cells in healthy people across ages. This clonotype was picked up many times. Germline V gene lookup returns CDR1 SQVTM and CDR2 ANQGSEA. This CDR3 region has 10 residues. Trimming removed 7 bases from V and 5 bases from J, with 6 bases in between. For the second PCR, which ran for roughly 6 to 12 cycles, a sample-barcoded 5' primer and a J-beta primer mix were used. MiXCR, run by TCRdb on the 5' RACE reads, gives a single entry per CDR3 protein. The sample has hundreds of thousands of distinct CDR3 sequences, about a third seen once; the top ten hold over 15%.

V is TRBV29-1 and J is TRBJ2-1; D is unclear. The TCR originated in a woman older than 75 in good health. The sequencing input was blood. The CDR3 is CSAAHNEQFF. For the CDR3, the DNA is TGCAGCGCCGCTCACAATGAGCAGTTCTTC.